This T cell receptor (beta chain) appears in the sequencing data of a study of T cell responses to AZD1222 COVID-19 vaccine. With regard to this clone: No antigen is known for it.

General study findings and limits: There were mostly white British donors and more females than males, and clonal diversity was possibly underestimated.

V dropped 9 bases and J dropped 8 bases, with 15 bases sitting between them. The CDR3 consists of 12 residues. Germline CDR1 KGHDR, CDR2 SFDVKD. The repertoire was sequenced with immunoSEQ multiplex PCR; TCRdb's copy has only in-frame clones and lacks some. This sample has 130,000 or so clones, with 92% found just once. The sequencing here drew on peripheral blood, taken on day 0 of AZD1222 vaccination. The rearrangement uses TRBV24-1 and TRBJ2-5, with D tentatively TRBD2 (5 bases). The sequence derives from an adult in good health. The CDR3 loop is CATSGLGGTQYF. As DNA, the CDR3 is TGTGCCACCTCGGGCCTAGGAGGTACCCAGTACTTC.